A selection of T cell receptor beta chains follows, all from one sample in a study of shared clonotypes between healthy human individuals. Libraries were prepared by immunoSEQ multiplex PCR; TCRdb keeps only in-frame clonotypes and omits some of them. The sample has 730,000 or so clones; around 72% are singletons. Material for sequencing was memory CD4+ T cells sorted from blood. The receptors were sampled from a woman in her twenties or thirties in good health. The CDR3 runs from the conserved cysteine through the conserved F or W. A D gene is named only where the DNA matches it firmly. Size tells how often a clone was seen (once, few, many) or the class of an expanded clone, and some rows leave it out.

D: .; J: TRBJ2-5; length: 15; size: .; V: TRBV5-1; DNA: TGCGCCAGCAGCTTGAGGTCGGGAGCGGAAGAGACCCAGTACTTC; CDR3: CASSLRSGAEETQYF
D: TRBD2; J: TRBJ2-3; length: 18; size: few; V: TRBV7-2; DNA: TGTGCCAGCAGCTCGCTGACTAGCGGCTTCCGATACACAGATACGCAGTATTTT; CDR3: CASSSLTSGFRYTDTQYF
D: TRBD2; J: TRBJ2-5; length: 23; size: .; V: TRBV2; DNA: TGTGCCAGCATGTTCACAGAGCAGTGGGGTCGGAGTACTAGCGGGGTTGTAGCAGAGACCCAGTACTTC; CDR3: CASMFTEQWGRSTSGVVAETQYF
D: TRBD2; J: TRBJ2-7; length: 17; size: .; V: TRBV4-2; DNA: TGTGCCAGCAGCCAAGTCAAGCGGGAGGGCCGTTGCAGCGAGCAGTACTTC; CDR3: CASSQVKREGRCSEQYF
D: TRBD2; J: TRBJ2-1; length: 14; size: .; V: TRBV2; DNA: TGTGCCAGCAGGGAAGGTATGGGGGGGAATGAGCAGTTCTTC; CDR3: CASREGMGGNEQFF
D: .; J: TRBJ2-5; length: 15; size: .; V: TRBV7-9; DNA: TGTGCCAGCAGCACAAGACGGGACCGCCAAGAGACCCAGTACTTC; CDR3: CASSTRRDRQETQYF
D: TRBD2; J: TRBJ2-3; length: 16; size: .; V: TRBV29-1; DNA: TGCAGCGTTGAAGGTTCTAGCGGGAGGGCGCCCGATACGCAGTATTTT; CDR3: CSVEGSSGRAPDTQYF
D: .; J: TRBJ2-7; length: 12; size: .; V: TRBV30; DNA: TGTGCCTGGAGTGTACAGTGGTACGAGCAGTACTTC; CDR3: CAWSVQWYEQYF
D: .; J: TRBJ2-1; length: 13; size: .; V: TRBV11-3; DNA: TGTGCCAGCAGCGAGGGATCCTACAATGAGCAGTTCTTC; CDR3: CASSEGSYNEQFF
D: .; J: TRBJ1-5; length: 13; size: .; V: TRBV19; DNA: TGTGCCAGTAGTATAAAGACGGATCAGCCCCAGCATTTT; CDR3: CASSIKTDQPQHF
D: .; J: TRBJ1-1; length: 15; size: .; V: TRBV6-5; DNA: TGTGCCAGCAGCTATCAGGACAGCTCGAACACTGAAGCTTTCTTT; CDR3: CASSYQDSSNTEAFF
D: .; J: TRBJ1-2; length: 14; size: .; V: TRBV18; DNA: TGTGCCAGCTCACCAACCCCCGAGAGCTATGGCTACACCTTC; CDR3: CASSPTPESYGYTF
D: .; J: TRBJ2-5; length: 16; size: .; V: TRBV7-2; DNA: TGTGCCAGCAGCTTAGTAAGGGACTATAGGGGGGAGACCCAGTACTTC; CDR3: CASSLVRDYRGETQYF
D: .; J: TRBJ2-7; length: 12; size: .; V: TRBV5-1; DNA: TGTGCCAGCAGCTTGAGGGGTTACGAGCAGTACTTC; CDR3: CASSLRGYEQYF
D: TRBD2; J: TRBJ2-3; length: 16; size: .; V: TRBV9; DNA: TGTGCCAGCAGCGTAAAAGGACTAGCGGGAGCAGATACGCAGTATTTT; CDR3: CASSVKGLAGADTQYF
D: .; J: TRBJ2-5; length: 14; size: .; V: TRBV6-5; DNA: TGTGCCAGCAGCCCCAACTATGGCCAAGAGACCCAGTACTTC; CDR3: CASSPNYGQETQYF
D: .; J: TRBJ2-7; length: 13; size: .; V: TRBV6-6; DNA: TGTGCCAGCAGTCCGAGCCAACTAGTCGAGCAGTACTTC; CDR3: CASSPSQLVEQYF
D: TRBD1; J: TRBJ1-3; length: 16; size: .; V: TRBV18; DNA: TGTGCCAGCTCACCGCCGACAGGGATTACTGGAAACACCATATATTTT; CDR3: CASSPPTGITGNTIYF
D: .; J: TRBJ2-5; length: 13; size: .; V: TRBV5-4; DNA: TGTGCCAGCAGCTTGGCGAACCAAGAGACCCAGTACTTC; CDR3: CASSLANQETQYF
D: TRBD1; J: TRBJ1-1; length: 14; size: .; V: TRBV5-1; DNA: TGCGCCAGCAGCTGGGGACAGTCCTACGATCGAGCTTTCTTT; CDR3: CASSWGQSYDRAFF
D: TRBD1; J: TRBJ2-7; length: 14; size: .; V: TRBV5-1; DNA: TGCGCCAGCAGCCAGGGACAGGGCACCTACGAGCAGTACTTC; CDR3: CASSQGQGTYEQYF
D: .; J: TRBJ2-7; length: 18; size: few; V: TRBV4-1; DNA: TGCGCCAGCAGCCATAGTGTGGGGCCAAGGGGAGGCTACTACGAGCAGTACTTC; CDR3: CASSHSVGPRGGYYEQYF
D: .; J: TRBJ1-1; length: 11; size: .; V: TRBV14; DNA: TGTGCCAGCAGCCAGGGACCTCAGGCTTTCTTT; CDR3: CASSQGPQAFF
D: .; J: TRBJ2-3; length: 14; size: few; V: TRBV30; DNA: TGTGCCTGGGACCGGGACGGTCAGTGGTATACGCAGTATTTT; CDR3: CAWDRDGQWYTQYF
D: .; J: TRBJ2-1; length: 14; size: .; V: TRBV7-9; DNA: TGTGCCAGCAGCTCCAGCCGGGGAAACAATGAGCAGTTCTTC; CDR3: CASSSSRGNNEQFF
D: TRBD1; J: TRBJ2-5; length: 14; size: .; V: TRBV6-1; DNA: TGTGCCAGCACCGGGACAGGGGGCGTTGAGACCCAGTACTTC; CDR3: CASTGTGGVETQYF